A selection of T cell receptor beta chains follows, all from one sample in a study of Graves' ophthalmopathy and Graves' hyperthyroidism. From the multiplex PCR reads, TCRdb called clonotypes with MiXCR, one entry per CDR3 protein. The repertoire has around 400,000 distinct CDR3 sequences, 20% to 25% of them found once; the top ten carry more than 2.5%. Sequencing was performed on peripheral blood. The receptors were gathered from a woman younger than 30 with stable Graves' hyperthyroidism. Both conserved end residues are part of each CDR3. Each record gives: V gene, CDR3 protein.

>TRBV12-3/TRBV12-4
CASTTGVSGNTIYF
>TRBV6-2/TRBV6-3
CASSWKPWNTEAFF
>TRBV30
CAWSRNYGYTF
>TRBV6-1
CASWGAGNSPLHF
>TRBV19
CATTGRNTGELFF
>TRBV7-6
CASSLGGGGKQPQHF
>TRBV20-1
CSAIGGEGYTF
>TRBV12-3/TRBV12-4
CASSFDLGGYTF
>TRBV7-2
CASSLAPSGSFFPYEQYF
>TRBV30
CAWGYYEQYF
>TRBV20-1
CGETGGARNSPLHF
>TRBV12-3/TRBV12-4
CASSSGRSYGYTF
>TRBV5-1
CASSPANNPYEQYF
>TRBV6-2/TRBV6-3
CASIKSGTVGRTQYF
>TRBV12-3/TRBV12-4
CASSRTATEAFF
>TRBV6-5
CASIIRGGSYEQYF
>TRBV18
CASSPSTGSSYEQYF
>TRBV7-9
CASSPTGGSEPQHF
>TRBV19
CASSRTVIQETQYF
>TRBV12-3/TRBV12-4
CASSLLLLAGGHGTGELFF
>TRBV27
CASSLFSGFGETQYF
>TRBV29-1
CSAGQGWGMNTEAFF
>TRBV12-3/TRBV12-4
CASSRQGPYSPLHF
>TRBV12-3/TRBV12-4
CASCGGEESTGELFF
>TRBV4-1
CASSQLTPSGEQYF
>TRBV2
CASERTRSYEQYF
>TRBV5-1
CASSSGQGPNTGELFF
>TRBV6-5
CASSYDTNTGELFF
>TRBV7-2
CASSADQETQYF
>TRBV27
CASGFDGPYEQYF
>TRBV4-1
CASSQDQGTEQYF
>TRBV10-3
CAIKREEGQPQHF
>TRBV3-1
CASSQDLVLAYEQYF
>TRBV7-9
CASSPFTGELFF
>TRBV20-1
CSAGGAHYGYTF
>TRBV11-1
CASSLGDYRSLNTEAFF
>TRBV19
CASSPGLAGGLRTETQYF
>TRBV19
CASSIAQAGFMNTEAFF
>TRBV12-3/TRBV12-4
CASSEGDRLYEQYF
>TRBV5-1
CASSLGGDRRRGTQYF
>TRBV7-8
CASSSLSVAYEQYF
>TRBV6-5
CASSYSITYSAFF
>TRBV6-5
CASSYTGVNQPQHF
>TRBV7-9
CASSSPWGLAKNIQYF
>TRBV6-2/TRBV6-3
CASSYSTGWDTEAPF
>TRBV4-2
CASSPAQYQPQHF
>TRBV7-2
CASSLAASGRGTDTQYF
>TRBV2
CASRGTSGRASGYNEQFF
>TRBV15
CATRATDSNTGELFF
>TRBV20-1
CSADRGLSGYTF
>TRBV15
CATSRDLPAGSEETQYF
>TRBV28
CASRPPGRVGNEQYF
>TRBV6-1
CASRTGTASYGYTF
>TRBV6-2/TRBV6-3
CASSKKGLAGGRSYNEQFF
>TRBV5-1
CASSLVDRGNTEAFF
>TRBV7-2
CASSYTGATTHSPLHF
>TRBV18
CASSDGTASYEQYF
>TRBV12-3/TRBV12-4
CASSPTSGRPSEQYF
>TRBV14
CASSQWVGARVTEAFF